This TCR beta chain derives from a study of human T cells and chemical hapten exposure. Study details: How much TCR each sample yielded varied, mostly because pooled library volumes differed slightly.

As concerns this clonotype: As yet, its antigen is unknown.

The length of the CDR3 is 15 residues. V was clipped by 0 bases and J by 1 base; unmatched bases: 2. Germline CDR1 MNHNY, CDR2 SVGAGI (reference sequence). Total RNA was isolated from whole blood that had not been fractionated. Study-wide results and limits: After DPC sensitization, TCRs above 1 in 1000 frequency showed no change.

Library construction involved attaching unique molecular identifiers to individual cDNA molecules, which allowed quantitative, reproducible TCR counting. TCRdb analysed the 5' RACE reads with MiXCR anew, one entry per CDR3 protein. There are about 120,000 distinct CDR3 sequences in the sample; more than 15% occur only once, and approximately 3% lies in the top ten. The gene calls are TRBV6-6 and TRBJ2-7, with 8 bases fitting TRBD2. The clonotype was recovered from a human donor in good health. CDR3 loop: CASSYSTSGSYEQYF. CDR3 nucleotides: TGTGCCAGCAGTTACTCCACTAGCGGTTCCTACGAGCAGTACTTC.